This entry features one TCR beta chain sequence. Clones were sequenced by immunoSEQ multiplex PCR, and TCRdb holds only the in-frame ones, with some missing. This table holds about 68,000 clones, about 90% found once. This sample stems from a study of T cells after somatic rescue of genetic block. The CDR3 has 14 amino acids. Trimming stripped 6 bases from V and 3 bases from J, with 15 bases between. CDR1 is SGHTA and CDR2 is FQGNSA in the germline V gene. V gene TRBV7-2 combines with J gene TRBJ2-7; D unclear. The receptor's source is a man in his forties. Sequenced material: peripheral blood mononuclear cells (PBMCs). CDR3 coding DNA: TGTGCCAGCAGTCCTGGTCCGAACTACTACGAGCAGTACTTC. Protein sequence: CASSPGPNYYEQYF.